This TCR beta chain was identified in a study of cytomegalovirus exposure and HLA in healthy donors. The study ran its PCR with 60 Vbeta and 13 Jbeta primers. TCRdb's table, derived via immunoSEQ multiplex PCR, lists solely in-frame clones and lacks some. This repertoire shows about 190,000 clones, around 86% found once; its top ten account for more than 8.5%. V was pared by 0 bases and J by 7 bases, with 10 bases between. Germline CDR1 is SGHRS and CDR2 is YFSETQ. The length of the CDR3 is 14 residues. The sequencing sample was made of PBMCs. This TCR came from a woman aged 45-65 years in good health and CMV-seropositive. This chain links TRBV5-1 with TRBJ1-4; tentative D call: TRBD1 (5 bases). In DNA, the CDR3 is TGCGCCAGCAGCTTGGAGCAAGGGGCTGAAAAACTGTTTTTT. This gives the protein CASSLEQGAEKLFF.